The 3 T cell receptor beta chains below were found in one sample sequenced in a study of CD8 T cells in Susac syndrome. With random hexamers, reverse transcription was performed on about 0.5 to 1 ug of RNA. TCRdb fed the immunoSEQ multiplex PCR reads into MiXCR, producing one record per CDR3 protein. This sample has about 150,000 distinct CDR3 sequences, with roughly 96% found just once. Material: CD8+ T cells from PBMCs. These receptors were taken from a human donor with multiple sclerosis.

This chain joins TRBV7-9 and TRBJ1-1, with D possibly TRBD1 on 5 matching bases. This CDR3 region has 13 residues. The V gene's germline CDR1 is SEHNR and CDR2 FQNEAQ (reference sequence). Trimming cost V 5 bases and J 5 bases, with 12 bases left between them. CDR3 sequence: CASSPRGSTEAFF. Written as DNA, the CDR3 is TGTGCCAGCAGCCCCCGGGGGAGTACTGAAGCTTTCTTT.

J is TRBJ2-2 and V is TRBV30; the D is unclear. The V end lost 4 bases, the J end lost 4 bases, and 7 bases lay between the germline ends. The CDR3 consists of 12 residues. Germline CDR1 GTSNPN, CDR2 SVGIG (reference sequence). This chain's CDR3 is CAWIYVTGELFF. The CDR3 coding sequence is TGTGCCTGGATATATGTCACCGGGGAGCTGTTTTTT.

CDR3 bases: TGTGCCTCAGGAAAGGATAATTCACCCCTCCACTTT. It translates to CASGKDNSPLHF. This chain joins TRBV7-9 and TRBJ1-6, with D unclear. The CDR3 totals 12 residues. The V gene's germline CDR1 is SEHNR and CDR2 FQNEAQ (reference sequence). Trimming shortened V by 11 bases and J by 5 bases, and 10 bases separated the two germline ends.